The present TCR beta chain was sequenced within a study of OX40 agonist ivuxolimab in advanced cancers. On the study more broadly: Each patient was given ivuxolimab into a vein every 2 weeks, at 0.01 to 10 mg/kg. Hepatocellular carcinoma, melanoma, renal cell or head and neck cancer was diagnosed in the dose-escalation patients. The eligibility criteria allowed prior anti-PD-1, anti-PD-L1 or anti-CTLA-4 therapy, and about 40% had some. The study's findings and limits: Clonal expansion from baseline to week 6 occurred in both CD4+ and CD8+ T cells.

A note on this clone: Antigen specificity is unknown.

Germline values: CDR1 SEHNR, CDR2 FQNEAQ (reference sequence). The CDR3 is made up of 15 amino acids. The trim removed 5 bases at V and 3 bases at J, leaving 8 bases unmatched. The assay was immunoSEQ multiplex PCR, and TCRdb's table has in-frame clones only and misses some. The sample lists under 50,000 clones; around 88% were seen once. This material consisted of CD4+ or CD8+ T cells sorted from blood, taken in a trial of the OX40 agonist ivuxolimab. The V gene is TRBV7-9, the J gene TRBJ1-2; 8 bases match TRBD1. The source of this sequence is an adult with an advanced solid tumor such as melanoma, head and neck, liver or kidney cancer. The CDR3, as DNA: TGTGCCAGCAGCCAGGGGGCCACTATTTACTATGGCTACACCTTC. Protein: CASSQGATIYYGYTF.